This paragraph covers one T cell receptor beta chain sequence. The table lists this clone with a count of one. Its antigen specificity is not known. No qualities accompany the bases; no much larger clone lies one base away. The data are from a study of a mutant IDH1 vaccine in newly diagnosed glioma (dated by TCRdb to about 2021). Notes on the research overall: Patients were given eight vaccinations, in weeks 1, 3, 5, 7, 11, 15, 19 and 23, which matched visits V03 through V10. Vaccination began 4-6 weeks after radiotherapy alone, or alongside temozolomide cycles in the chemotherapy-containing groups. Of the roughly 31 treated patients, approximately 62% were male and approximately 38% were female, and the mean age was roughly 38 years. Before enrollment, patients had received standard therapy of radiotherapy alone, temozolomide alone, or radiochemotherapy with temozolomide; most received the combination. Peripheral blood was drawn at six visits: V03 (baseline), V05, V07, V10, V12 and V13. For exploratory analyses, 25 treated patients had longitudinal TCRB deep sequencing done wherever samples were available.

The protocol used for the library was the immunoSEQ multiplex PCR assay. Following the manufacturer's protocol, the hsTCRB Kit was used to amplify rearranged TCR beta chain sequences. An Illumina MiSeq was used to sequence the TCRB libraries. The paper's processing steps were these. The proprietary platform of the kit vendor was used for demultiplexing, trimming and gene mapping. In TCRdb, the immuneACCESS table is reduced to in-frame sequences with V and J assigned. These tables do not hold every clone; where another copy was compared, an unresolved V gene accounts for under half, and the others remain unexplained. V and J calls and clone size come straight from that table; D and trimming were deduced from the DNA. In all, the sample holds roughly 120,000 clones, and roughly 90% of those were seen once. The ten largest clones take up roughly 0.62% of the sample. Interpreted using the paper, the time point label stands for: week 11, during vaccination. Each vaccine dose, consisting of 300 ug of a 20-mer mutant IDH1 peptide in Montanide, was administered subcutaneously with topical imiquimod. Donors had newly diagnosed WHO grade 3 or 4 IDH1-mutant astrocytomas with loss of nuclear ATRX. The samples were drawn from NOA16, a multicentre, single-arm, open-label phase I trial in Germany that tested a mutant IDH1 peptide vaccine in humans for the first time. Genomic DNA for TCRB sequencing was isolated from EDTA blood with the DNeasy Blood and Tissue Kit.

Findings and caveats that apply to the study as a whole: Immune responses induced by the vaccine were seen in 90% to 95% of patients across multiple MHC alleles. No apparent relationship was observed between pseudoprogression and alterations in the top peripheral T cell clonotypes detected by TCRB sequencing. PBMC samples for TCRB deep sequencing were selected based on availability. According to the authors, sample limitations meant that analyses of patient blood samples could not be reproduced.

From the cysteine up to the phenylalanine, the CDR3 has a length of 17 residues. Here the CDR3 DNA is all that survives: 51 bases in frame from base 1. CDR1 ENHRY and CDR2 SYGVKD were looked up in the germline V gene. The V and J segments used are TRBV10-3 and TRBJ2-5; TRBD1 is a possible D gene, resting on 6 matching bases. TRBJ2-7 explains the end of the DNA better; the J call may be wrong. The sequence was collected from a woman between 50 and 59 years old with glioma. The material sequenced was PBMCs, taken from a glioma patient whose treatment included an IDH1 peptide vaccine. The CDR3 region has the sequence CAISEPQGRISSYEQYF. The DNA sequence is TGTGCCATCAGTGAGCCACAGGGACGGATTAGCTCCTACGAGCAGTACTTC.